The TCR beta chain described here comes from a study of shared clonotypes between healthy human individuals. Trimming took 5 bases from V and 1 from J, leaving 17 bases between them. The CDR3 is 16 amino acids. The germline V gene has CDR1 MGHRA and CDR2 YSYEKL. TCRdb keeps only in-frame clones here, not all; method: immunoSEQ multiplex PCR. The table includes about 2.1 million clones, about 93% detected once. The naive CD8 subset, CD45RO-negative cells positively selected for CCR7, excluded terminally differentiated effector memory CD45RA+ cells. The chain uses TRBV4-1 and TRBJ1-2; tentatively, D is TRBD1 (6 bases). This clonotype was obtained from a man aged 18 to 29 in good health. Some clones in this sample may be carry-over from other donors' samples. Sequencing input: naive CD8+ T cells from PBMCs. The CDR3 DNA is TGCGCCAGCAGCTATGCAGGGGCCACATTTAACTATGGCTACACCTTC. Encoded protein: CASSYAGATFNYGYTF.